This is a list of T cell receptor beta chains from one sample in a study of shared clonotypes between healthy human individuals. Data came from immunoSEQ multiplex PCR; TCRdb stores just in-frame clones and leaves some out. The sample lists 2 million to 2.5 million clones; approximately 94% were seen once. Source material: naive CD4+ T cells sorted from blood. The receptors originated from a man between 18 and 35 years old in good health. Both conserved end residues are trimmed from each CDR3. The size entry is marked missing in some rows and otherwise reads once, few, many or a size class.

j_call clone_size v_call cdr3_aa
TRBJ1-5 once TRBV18 ASSPGQYQPQH
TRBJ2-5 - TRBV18 ASSPLAIPGLAGEETQY
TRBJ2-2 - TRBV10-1 ASILEPGAVTGELF
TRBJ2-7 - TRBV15 ATSRAQTGLTYEQY
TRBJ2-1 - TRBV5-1 ASSQLAGVGYNEQF
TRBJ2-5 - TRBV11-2 ASSLGYRNYQETQY
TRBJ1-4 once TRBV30 AWSVGVSLSNEKLF
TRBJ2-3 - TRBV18 ASSPLASGGTTDTQY
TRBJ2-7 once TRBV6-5 ASRGGRGTYEQY
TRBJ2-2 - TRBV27 ASSLLAGGTGELF
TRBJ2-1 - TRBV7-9 ASSLGQGGYNEQF
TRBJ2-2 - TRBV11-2 ASSLATGSRELF
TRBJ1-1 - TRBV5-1 ASTVNPGQSNTEAF
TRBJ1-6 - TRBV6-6 ASSYSPDNSPLH
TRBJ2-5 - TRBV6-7 ASSCVTGGAGETQY
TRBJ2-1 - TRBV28 ASSSPYPSYNEQF
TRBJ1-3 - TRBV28 ASSSESGGGNTIY
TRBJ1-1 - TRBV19 ASSVTGGTEAF
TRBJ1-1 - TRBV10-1 ASASSGNTEAF
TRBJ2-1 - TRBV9 ASSVAPTSSYNEQF
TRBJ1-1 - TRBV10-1 ASSIGSGRDEAF
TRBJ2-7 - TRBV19 ASRDGQTYEQY